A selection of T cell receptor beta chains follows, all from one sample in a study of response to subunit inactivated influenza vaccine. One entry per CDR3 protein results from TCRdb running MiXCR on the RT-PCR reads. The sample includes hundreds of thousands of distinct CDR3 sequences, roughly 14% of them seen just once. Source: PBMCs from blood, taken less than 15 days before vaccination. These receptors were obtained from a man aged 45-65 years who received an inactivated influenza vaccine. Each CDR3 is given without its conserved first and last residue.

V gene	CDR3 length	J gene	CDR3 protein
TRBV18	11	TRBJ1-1	ASSPPARVGAF
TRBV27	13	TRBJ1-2	ASSFSRTGYYGYT
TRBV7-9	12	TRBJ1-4	ASSLAGGDEKLF
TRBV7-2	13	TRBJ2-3	ASRPPGTGTDTQY
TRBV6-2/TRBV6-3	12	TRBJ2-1	ASNPDMRDNEQF
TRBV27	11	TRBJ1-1	ASSPSTGTEAF
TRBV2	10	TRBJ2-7	ASYRGGYEQY
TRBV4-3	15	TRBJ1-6	ASSQDGRTYTISPLH
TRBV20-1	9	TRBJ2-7	SANGLYEQY
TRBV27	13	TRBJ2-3	ASSEVAGSTDTQY
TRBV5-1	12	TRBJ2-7	ASGQRGGSDEQY
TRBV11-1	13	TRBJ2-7	ASSSPSTGSYEQY
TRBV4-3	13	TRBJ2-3	ASSQVYSGTDTQY
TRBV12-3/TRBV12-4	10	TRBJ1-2	ASRTTGSGYT
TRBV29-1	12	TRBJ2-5	SVGTPGGRETQY
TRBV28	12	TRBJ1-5	AGRGQHSNQPQH
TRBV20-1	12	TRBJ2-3	SARPGTSTDTQY
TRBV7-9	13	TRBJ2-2	ASSSKTENTGELF
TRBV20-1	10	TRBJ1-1	SARGGGLGAF
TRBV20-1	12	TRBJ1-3	SARASSSGNTIY
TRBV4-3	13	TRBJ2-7	ASSQQGRAGYEQY
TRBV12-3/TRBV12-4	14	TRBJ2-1	ASRPGTSGRSGEQF
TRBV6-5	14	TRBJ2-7	ASSYTRGTLEYEQY
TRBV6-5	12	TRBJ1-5	ASSLGRLGQPQH
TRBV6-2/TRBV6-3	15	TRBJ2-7	ASSFPSGGLISYEQY
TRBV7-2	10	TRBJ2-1	ASSLGRAEQF
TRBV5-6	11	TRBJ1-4	ASSAGTSEKLF
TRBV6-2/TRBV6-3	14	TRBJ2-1	ASRRQSGSSDNEQF
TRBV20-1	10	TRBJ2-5	SASKSQETQY
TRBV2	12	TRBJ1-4	ASSRERRGEKLF
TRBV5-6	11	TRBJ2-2	ASSLFGPGELF
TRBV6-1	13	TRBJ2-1	ASEREAGIYNEQF
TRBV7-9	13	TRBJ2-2	ASRAGQADTGELF
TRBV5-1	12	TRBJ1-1	ASSTPTGETEAF
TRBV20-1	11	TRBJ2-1	SARESSGSEQF
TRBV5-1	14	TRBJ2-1	ASSQLGQGSLNEQF
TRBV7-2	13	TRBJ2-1	ASSLVMDSYNEQF
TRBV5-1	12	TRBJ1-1	ASRGDSPNTEAF
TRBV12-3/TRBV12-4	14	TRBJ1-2	ASRRPGQQGGYGYT
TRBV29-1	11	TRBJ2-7	SAGIGVTYEQY
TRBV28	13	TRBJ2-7	ASSLQGLAGYEQY
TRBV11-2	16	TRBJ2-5	ASSLRNDRGRGLETQY
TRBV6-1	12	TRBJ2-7	TSSSGLQSYEQY
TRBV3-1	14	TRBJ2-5	ASSPGRFATQETQY
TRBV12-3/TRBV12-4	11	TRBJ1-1	ASSFKTNTEAF
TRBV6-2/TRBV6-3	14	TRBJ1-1	ASKPTGTDMNTEAF
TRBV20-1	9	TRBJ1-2	SATGPWGYT
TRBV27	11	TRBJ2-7	ASSLGPAYEQY
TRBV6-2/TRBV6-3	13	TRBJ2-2	ASRRQSFSTGELF
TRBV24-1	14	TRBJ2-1	ATSDAQGAWGNEQF
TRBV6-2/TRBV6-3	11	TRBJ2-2	ASSYDMTGELF
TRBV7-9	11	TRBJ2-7	ASTGGGLYEQY